The table lists the clone carrying this T cell receptor beta chain with many counts. Antigen specificity is unknown. The sample is drawn from a study of T cells in Graves' hyperthyroidism and ophthalmopathy. With V trimmed by 7 bases and J by 0 bases, 6 bases remained unmatched. Germline V gene lookup returns CDR1 SGHDT and CDR2 YYEEEE. This CDR3 region has 15 residues. Study-level findings and limits: Blood also carried most thyroid clonotypes expanded above 0.001.

Researchers took RNA transcripts and amplified the TCR beta CDR3 regions from them. First-round RT-PCR of the TCR CDR3 relied on the HTBI primer set. TCRdb itself ran the multiplex PCR reads through MiXCR, one entry per CDR3 protein. This sample has approximately 480,000 distinct CDR3 sequences; 20% occur once, and the top ten carry approximately 25%. Sequencing was carried out using blood. This clonotype was sampled from a man between 18 and 29 years old with Graves' hyperthyroidism. The chain employs TRBV5-6 and TRBJ1-1; 10 bases are shared with TRBD1. The CDR3 nucleotides are TGTGCCAGCCTGGACAGGGGGACCATGAACACTGAAGCTTTCTTT. This codes for CASLDRGTMNTEAFF. Using reference TRBV5-6 and TRBJ1-1 for the parts outside the CDR3, the full variable domain is DAGVTQSPTHLIKTRGQQVTLRCSPKSGHDTVSWYQQALGQGPQFIFQYYEEEERQRGNFPDRFSGHQFPNYSSELNVNALLLGDSALYLCASLDRGTMNTEAFFGQGTRLTVV.